This TCR beta chain was recovered during a study of shared clonotypes between healthy human individuals (dated by TCRdb to about 2020). Study-wide context: Two women and three men aged 18 to 49 years were included in the cohort. Between about 0.94 and 8.9 billion PBMCs per donor were obtained by leukapheresis. Different laboratories and diverse techniques were used to prepare libraries and sequence TCR repertoires, to increase sequencing depth and limit assay-specific biases. For each donor, CD4 naive and CD4 memory were each given three plates, CD8 naive was given two plates, and CD8 memory was given one plate. To estimate repertoire size and how much clonotype sharing occurs between individuals, the study deeply sequenced the blood TCR repertoires of roughly 5 healthy adults.

What the work shows at the level of the full study, not this receptor alone: Larger estimated clonotype richness was generally found for naive subsets than for memory subsets. When several donors were compared, the shared fraction of clonotypes was around 5.1% for naive CD4, roughly 3.4% for naive CD8, 2% to 2.5% for memory CD4, and around 0.37% for memory CD8. The genetic and exposure-history diversity represented was limited by the small number of donors. Clonotypes shared by all four sorted-subset donors showed higher generation probabilities than non-shared clonotypes. Based on pairwise subsampling, the degree of clonotype sharing among donors was expected to be affected by sequencing depth. Rarefaction of sorted-subset datasets indicated incomplete sequencing despite the large sequencing depth. Sampling was restricted to blood, and TCR repertoires in tissue are likely to differ from TCR repertoires in blood.

TCR CDR3 regions were amplified from genomic DNA by multiplex PCR using the deep immunoSEQ assay. Extracted genomic DNA from each cell subset was distributed evenly across all wells of several immunoSEQ 96-well plates, and each plate was treated as a replicate. For sorted subsets, each replicate PCR was loaded with roughly 190 ng genomic DNA, equivalent to some 31,000 T cell genomes. Purified libraries were measured with a Qubit 3.0 fluorometer, size-checked on a Bioanalyzer 2100, and measured again with the KAPA Library Quantification kit. A separate single-read 150-cycle Illumina NextSeq 550 flow cell was used to sequence each immunoSEQ 96-well plate. The paper's data handling went like this. Because the immunoSEQ output included only junctional sequences and no quality scores, the filtering could not be the same as the filtering used for full-length reads. Sequences were annotated with PyIR, a Python wrapper for IgBLAST v1.9, and V/J genes and CDR3 were assigned using IMGT germline references. Reads were filtered out if the reads had weak V/J assignments (E-value above 1e-6), no CDR3, stop codons, out-of-frame junctions, or ambiguous translated residues. A V3J clonotype was defined by an identical inferred V gene, J gene, and CDR3 amino acid sequence. Percentage overlap between repertoires was calculated by dividing the number of shared unique clonotypes by the size of the smaller repertoire. Three approaches were used to assess repertoire richness: RTK rarefaction, the Chao1 estimator, and Recon v2.1 estimates of unobserved clonotypes. OLGA was used to compute generation probabilities for all TCRbeta clonotypes that the gDNA method yielded from a handful of donors. As stored in TCRdb, this immuneACCESS dataset retains in-frame rearrangements with V and J assigned. A fraction of the clones does not appear; measured against another copy, unresolved V genes explain less than half of the discrepancy, and the remainder lacks a known reason. The V and J calls and clone size come from that table; D and trimming were worked out from the DNA. Recorded for this sample are over a million clones; approximately 80% of them occurred a single time. Around 0.47% of the sample lies in the top ten.

The donors were healthy, HIV-negative adults who had no recently reported acute infections or vaccinations. Every donor was a Caucasian adult residing in Nashville, Tennessee, USA. CD4+ T cells were enriched by magnetic negative selection; naive cells were then positively selected on CD45RA, and the negative fraction formed the memory subset. After blood collection by leukapheresis, PBMCs were isolated using Ficoll-Histopaque density gradient centrifugation and then cryopreserved in the vapor phase of liquid nitrogen. Analytical flow cytometry was used to check the purity and quantity of each magnetically sorted T cell population. Genomic DNA was isolated from each sorted fraction and quantified by UV absorbance on a Nanodrop 2000c. Relative to germline, V is 3 bases shorter and J is 8 bases shorter, with 10 bases between their ends. Inclusive of the bounding cysteine and phenylalanine, the CDR3 is 13 residues long. Only the CDR3 DNA stays, 39 bases, in frame from base 1. From the germline V gene, CDR1 is SGHDN and CDR2 is FVKESK.

With regard to this clone: This receptor's antigen is unknown. Base qualities were left out, and no much larger clone turns up one base away.

The TCR sequence derives from a man aged 18 to 29 in good health. Some clones in this sample may be carry-over from other donors' samples. The sequence joins TRBV14 to TRBJ1-4; confidence is insufficient to name the D gene. The specimen was memory CD4+ T cells from PBMCs. The intended sense of this specimen's cell subset or site label: CD45RA-negative fraction. The DNA reads as follows: TGTGCCAGCAGCCACGGCCGAGTCGAAAAACTGTTTTTT. Its coded protein is CASSHGRVEKLFF.